This T cell receptor beta chain was found in a study of a mutant IDH1 vaccine in newly diagnosed glioma. Looking at the study overall: Before enrollment, the patients had been treated with radiotherapy alone, temozolomide alone, or both together. Most of them had received both. At week 35 came visit V12, and visit V13 followed at week 47.

Regarding time point: week 47, end of study. With topical imiquimod, each dose of the vaccine consisted of 300 ug of mutant IDH1 20-mer peptide. CDR3 size: 15 residues. Unmatched junction bases numbered 4, after V lost 0 bases and J lost 5 bases. The V gene's germline CDR1 is SGDLS and CDR2 YYNGEE. Assay used: immunoSEQ multiplex PCR; TCRdb lists only in-frame clones, some missing. Of tens of thousands of clones in the sample, about 65% were seen once. Broader study findings: Seemingly, top peripheral T cell clonotype changes bore no relation to pseudoprogression. Vaccination induced immune responses in around 93% of patients.

Note on this clone: Its specificity is unknown.

The sequence derives from a man aged 40-55 years with glioma. Some clones in this sample may be carry-over from other donors' samples. This sequence joins TRBV9 and TRBJ2-2; 7 nucleotides line up with TRBD1. This sample comprised peripheral blood mononuclear cells (PBMCs), obtained from a glioma patient whose treatment included an IDH1 peptide vaccine. The CDR3 protein is CASSVGQGGTGELFF. CDR3 nucleotide sequence: TGTGCCAGCAGCGTAGGACAGGGTGGAACCGGGGAGCTGTTTTTT.